What follows is one TCR beta chain and its context. Its cognate antigen is unknown. Single viable CD3+CD4+CD8-CD45RO+ cells were sorted as the memory CD4+ T cells. Donors' CMV status reflects serum IgG against pp150, pp28, p38, p52. Sequencing was performed with immunoSEQ multiplex PCR; in TCRdb, only in-frame clones are kept and a portion is missing. The sample lists tens of thousands of clones, 82% occurring once. These data originate in a study of memory CD4+ T cells and cytomegalovirus serostatus. Findings of the study overall: A US-trained random forest predicted CMV serostatus with median AUC roughly 0.91.

Trimming took 0 bases from V and 2 from J, leaving 14 bases between them. Looked up from germline, CDR1 is SGHDT and CDR2 is YYEEEE. This CDR3 has 17 residues. The chain links TRBV5-6 to TRBJ2-2, with D tentatively TRBD1 (6 bases). Sequenced sample: memory CD4+ T cells from blood. The TCR comes from an adult in good health and CMV-seronegative. The CDR3 protein is CASSLAPGVINTGELFF. CDR3 DNA: TGTGCCAGCAGCTTGGCGCCAGGGGTCATAAACACCGGGGAGCTGTTTTTT.